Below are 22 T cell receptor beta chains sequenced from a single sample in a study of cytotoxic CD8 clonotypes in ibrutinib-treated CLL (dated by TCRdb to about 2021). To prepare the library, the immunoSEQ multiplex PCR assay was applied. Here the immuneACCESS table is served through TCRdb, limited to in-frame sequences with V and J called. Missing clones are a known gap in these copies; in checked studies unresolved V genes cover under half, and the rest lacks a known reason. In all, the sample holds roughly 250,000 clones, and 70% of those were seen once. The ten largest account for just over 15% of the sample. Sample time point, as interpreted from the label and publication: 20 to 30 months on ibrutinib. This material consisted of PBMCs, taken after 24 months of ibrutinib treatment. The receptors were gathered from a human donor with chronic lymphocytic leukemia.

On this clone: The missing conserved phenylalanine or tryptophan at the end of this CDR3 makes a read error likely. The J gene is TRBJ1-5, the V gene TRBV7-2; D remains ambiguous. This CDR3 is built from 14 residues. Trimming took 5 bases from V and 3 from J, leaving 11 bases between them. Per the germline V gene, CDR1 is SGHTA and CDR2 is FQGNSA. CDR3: CASSPVSVNQPQHL. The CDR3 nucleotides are TGTGCCAGCAGCCCGGTATCCGTCAATCAGCCCCAGCATCTT.

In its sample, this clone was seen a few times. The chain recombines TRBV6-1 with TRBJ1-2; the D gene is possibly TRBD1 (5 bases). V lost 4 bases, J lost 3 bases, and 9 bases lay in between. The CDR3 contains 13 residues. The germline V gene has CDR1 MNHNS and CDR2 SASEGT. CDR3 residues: CASSAGLHYGYTF. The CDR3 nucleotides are TGTGCCAGCAGTGCGGGACTGCACTATGGCTACACCTTC.

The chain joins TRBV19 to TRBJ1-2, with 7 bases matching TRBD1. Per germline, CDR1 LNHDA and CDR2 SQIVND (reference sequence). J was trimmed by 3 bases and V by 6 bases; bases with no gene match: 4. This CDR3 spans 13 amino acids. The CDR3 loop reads CASRTDRDYGYTF. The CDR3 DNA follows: TGTGCCAGTAGGACCGACAGGGACTATGGCTACACCTTC.

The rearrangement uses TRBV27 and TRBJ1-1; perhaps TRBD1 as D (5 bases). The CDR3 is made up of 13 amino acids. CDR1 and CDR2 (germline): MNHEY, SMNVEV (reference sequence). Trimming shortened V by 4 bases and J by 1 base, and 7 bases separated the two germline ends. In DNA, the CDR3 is TGTGCCAGCAGTTCAGGGCAGAACACTGAAGCTTTCTTT. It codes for CASSSGQNTEAFF.

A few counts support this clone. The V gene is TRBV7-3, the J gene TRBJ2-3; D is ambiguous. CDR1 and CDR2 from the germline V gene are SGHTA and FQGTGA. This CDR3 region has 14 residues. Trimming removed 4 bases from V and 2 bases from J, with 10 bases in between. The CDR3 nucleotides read TGTGCCAGCAGCTCGTCCCCCGTCACAGATACGCAGTATTTT. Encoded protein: CASSSSPVTDTQYF. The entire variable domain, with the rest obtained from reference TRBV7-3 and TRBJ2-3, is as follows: GAGVSQTPSNKVTEKGKYVELRCDPISGHTALYWYRQSLGQGPEFLIYFQGTGAADDSGLPNDRFFAVRPEGSVSTLKIQRTERGDSAVYLCASSSSPVTDTQYFGPGTRLTVL.

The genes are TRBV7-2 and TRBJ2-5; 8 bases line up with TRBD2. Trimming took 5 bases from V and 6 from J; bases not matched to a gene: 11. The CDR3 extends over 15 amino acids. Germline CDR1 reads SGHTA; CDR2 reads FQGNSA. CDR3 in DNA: TGTGCCAGCAGCGTTGGGACTAGTCGGCGAAAGACCCAGTACTTC. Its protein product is CASSVGTSRRKTQYF. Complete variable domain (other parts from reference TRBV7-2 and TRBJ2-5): GAGVSQSPSNKVTEKGKDVELRCDPISGHTALYWYRQSLGQGLEFLIYFQGNSAPDKSGLPSDRFSAERTGGSVSTLTIQRTQQEDSAVYLCASSVGTSRRKTQYFGPGTRLLVL.

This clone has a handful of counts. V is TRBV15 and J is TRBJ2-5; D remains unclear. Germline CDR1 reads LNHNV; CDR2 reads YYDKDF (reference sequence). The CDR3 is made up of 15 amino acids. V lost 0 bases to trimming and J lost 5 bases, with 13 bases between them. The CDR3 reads CATSRDWPDPETQYF. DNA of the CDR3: TGTGCCACCAGCAGAGATTGGCCCGATCCGGAGACCCAGTACTTC.

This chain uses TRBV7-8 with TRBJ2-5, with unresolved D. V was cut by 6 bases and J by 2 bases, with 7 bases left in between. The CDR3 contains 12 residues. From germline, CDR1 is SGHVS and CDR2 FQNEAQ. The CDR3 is CASRSDQETQYF. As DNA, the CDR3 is TGTGCCAGCAGGTCTGATCAAGAGACCCAGTACTTC.

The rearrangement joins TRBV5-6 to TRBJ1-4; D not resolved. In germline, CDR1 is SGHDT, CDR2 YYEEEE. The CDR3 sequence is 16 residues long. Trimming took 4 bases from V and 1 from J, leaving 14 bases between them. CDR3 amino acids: CASSRGTIGTNEKLFF. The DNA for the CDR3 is TGTGCCAGCAGCCGAGGAACGATTGGAACTAATGAAAAACTGTTTTTT.

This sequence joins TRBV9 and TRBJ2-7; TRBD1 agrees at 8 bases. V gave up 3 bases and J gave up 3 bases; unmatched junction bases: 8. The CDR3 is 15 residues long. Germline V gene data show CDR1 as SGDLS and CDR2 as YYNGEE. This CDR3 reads CASSDGTGFDYEQYF. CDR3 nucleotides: TGTGCCAGCAGCGATGGGACAGGATTTGACTACGAGCAGTACTTC.

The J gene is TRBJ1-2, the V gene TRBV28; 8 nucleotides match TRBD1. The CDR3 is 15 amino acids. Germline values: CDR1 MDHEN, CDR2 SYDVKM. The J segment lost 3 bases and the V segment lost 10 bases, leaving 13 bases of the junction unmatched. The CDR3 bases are TGTGCCACACGAGGAGGAACAGGGGGGCACTATGGCTACACCTTC. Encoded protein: CATRGGTGGHYGYTF.

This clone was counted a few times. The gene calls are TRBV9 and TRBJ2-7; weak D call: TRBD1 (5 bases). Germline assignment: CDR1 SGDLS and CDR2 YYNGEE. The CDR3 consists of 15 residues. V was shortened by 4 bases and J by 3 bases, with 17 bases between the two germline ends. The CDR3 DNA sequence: TGTGCCAGCAGCTTAAACCCAGGGTCACTCTACGAGCAGTACTTC. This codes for CASSLNPGSLYEQYF.

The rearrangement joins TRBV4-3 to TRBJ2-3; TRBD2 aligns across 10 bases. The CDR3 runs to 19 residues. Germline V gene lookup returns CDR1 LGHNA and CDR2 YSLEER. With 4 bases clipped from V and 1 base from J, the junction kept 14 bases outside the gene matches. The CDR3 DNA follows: TGCGCCAGCAGCCCTAACCCTCCAGCGGGAGGGAGTGGCACAGATACGCAGTATTTT. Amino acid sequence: CASSPNPPAGGSGTDTQYF.

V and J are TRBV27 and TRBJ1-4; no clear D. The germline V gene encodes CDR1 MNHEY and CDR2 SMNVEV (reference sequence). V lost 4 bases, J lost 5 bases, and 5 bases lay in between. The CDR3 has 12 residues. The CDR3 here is CASSSLNEKLFF. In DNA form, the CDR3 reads TGTGCCAGCAGTTCTCTCAATGAAAAACTGTTTTTT.

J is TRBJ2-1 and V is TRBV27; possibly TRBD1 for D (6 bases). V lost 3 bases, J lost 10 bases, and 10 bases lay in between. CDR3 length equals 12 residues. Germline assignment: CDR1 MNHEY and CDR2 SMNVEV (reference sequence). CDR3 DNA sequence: TGTGCCAGCAGTTTGGGGGCCTCGGAGCAGTTCTTC. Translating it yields CASSLGASEQFF.

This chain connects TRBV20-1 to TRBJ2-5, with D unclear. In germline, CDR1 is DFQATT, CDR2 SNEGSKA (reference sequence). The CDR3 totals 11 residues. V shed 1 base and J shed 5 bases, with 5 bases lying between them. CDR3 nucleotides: TGCAGTGCTAGAGTTTTGGAGACCCAGTACTTC. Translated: CSARVLETQYF.

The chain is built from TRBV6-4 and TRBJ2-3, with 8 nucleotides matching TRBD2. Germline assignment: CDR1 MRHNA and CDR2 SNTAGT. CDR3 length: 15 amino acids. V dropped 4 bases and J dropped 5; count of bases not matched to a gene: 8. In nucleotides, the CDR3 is TGTGCCAGCAGTGTAGCGGGACACAGGTTAGATACGCAGTATTTT. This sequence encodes CASSVAGHRLDTQYF.

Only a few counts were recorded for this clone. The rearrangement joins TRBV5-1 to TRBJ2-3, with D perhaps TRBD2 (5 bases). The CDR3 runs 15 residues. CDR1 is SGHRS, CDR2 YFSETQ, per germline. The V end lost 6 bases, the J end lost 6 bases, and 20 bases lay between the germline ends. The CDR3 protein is CASTVGVVGVDTQYF. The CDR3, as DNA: TGCGCCAGCACAGTGGGCGTCGTGGGAGTTGATACGCAGTATTTT. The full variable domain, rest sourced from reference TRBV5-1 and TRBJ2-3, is KAGVTQTPRYLIKTRGQQVTLSCSPISGHRSVSWYQQTPGQGLQFLFEYFSETQRNKGNFPGRFSGRQFSNSRSEMNVSTLELGDSALYLCASTVGVVGVDTQYFGPGTRLTVL.

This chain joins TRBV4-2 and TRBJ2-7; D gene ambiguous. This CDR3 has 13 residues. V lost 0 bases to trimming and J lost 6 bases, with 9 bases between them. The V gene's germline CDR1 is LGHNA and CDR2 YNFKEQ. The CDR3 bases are TGTGCCAGCAGCCAAGACAATAGCCGCGAGCAGTACTTC. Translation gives CASSQDNSREQYF.

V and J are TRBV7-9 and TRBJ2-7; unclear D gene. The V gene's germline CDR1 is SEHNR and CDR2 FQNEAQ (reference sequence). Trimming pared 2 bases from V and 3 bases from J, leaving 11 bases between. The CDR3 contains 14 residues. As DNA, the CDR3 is TGTGCCAGCAGCTTAAATTCAGGAGTCTACGAGCAGTACTTC. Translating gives CASSLNSGVYEQYF.

CDR3 sequence: CASSIVQYF. DNA for the CDR3: TGTGCCAGTAGTATCGTGCAGTACTTC. The chain has TRBV19 and TRBJ2-7; D gene uncertain. The germline V gene encodes CDR1 LNHDA and CDR2 SQIVND (reference sequence). This CDR3 is built from 9 residues. V lost 3 bases, J lost 9 bases, and 3 bases lay in between.

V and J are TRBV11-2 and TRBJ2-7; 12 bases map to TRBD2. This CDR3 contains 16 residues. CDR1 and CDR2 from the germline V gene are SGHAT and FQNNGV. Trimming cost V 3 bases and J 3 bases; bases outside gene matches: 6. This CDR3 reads CASSLLAGGLVYEQYF. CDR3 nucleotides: TGTGCCAGCAGCTTGCTAGCGGGAGGGCTGGTCTACGAGCAGTACTTC.